This T cell receptor beta chain was sequenced during a study of cytomegalovirus exposure and HLA in healthy donors. Notes on the study in general: There were several of the most significant clusters that appeared linked to common viral pathogens in a later analysis.

The PCR made use of 60 Vbeta and 13 Jbeta primers. The protocol was immunoSEQ multiplex PCR, while the TCRdb copy is restricted to in-frame clones and leaves out a portion. The sample has over 90,000 clones, around 79% seen once. The CDR3 length is 14 residues. CDR1 is MNHEY, CDR2 SMNVEV, per germline (reference sequence). With 5 bases removed from V and 6 bases from J, the gap between germline ends came to 17 bases. About this clone: Its antigen remains unknown.

It was healthy bone marrow donors who served as donors. The sample was PBMCs. The origin of this receptor is a woman in her 70s in good health and CMV-seropositive. The gene calls are TRBV27 and TRBJ2-7; TRBD1 is a possible D gene (6 bases). The CDR3 loop is CASSRRPQGPEQYF. The DNA for the CDR3 is TGTGCCAGCAGTCGGAGGCCACAGGGCCCCGAGCAGTACTTC.